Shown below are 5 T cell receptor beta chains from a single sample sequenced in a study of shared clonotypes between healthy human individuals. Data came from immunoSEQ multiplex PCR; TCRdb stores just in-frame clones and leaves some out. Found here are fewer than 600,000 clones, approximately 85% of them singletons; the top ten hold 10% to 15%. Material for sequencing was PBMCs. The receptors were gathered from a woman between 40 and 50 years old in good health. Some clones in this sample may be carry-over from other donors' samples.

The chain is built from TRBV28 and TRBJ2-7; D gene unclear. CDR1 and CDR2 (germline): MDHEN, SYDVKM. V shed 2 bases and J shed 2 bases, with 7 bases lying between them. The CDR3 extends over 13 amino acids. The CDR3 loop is CASSLIGAYEQYF. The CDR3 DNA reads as TGTGCCAGCAGTTTAATTGGGGCCTACGAGCAGTACTTC.

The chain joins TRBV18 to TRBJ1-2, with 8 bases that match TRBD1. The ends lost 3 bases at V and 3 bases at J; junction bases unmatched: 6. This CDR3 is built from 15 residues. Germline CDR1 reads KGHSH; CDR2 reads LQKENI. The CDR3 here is CASSPRQGIDYGYTF. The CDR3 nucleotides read TGTGCCAGCTCACCTCGACAGGGGATTGACTATGGCTACACCTTC.

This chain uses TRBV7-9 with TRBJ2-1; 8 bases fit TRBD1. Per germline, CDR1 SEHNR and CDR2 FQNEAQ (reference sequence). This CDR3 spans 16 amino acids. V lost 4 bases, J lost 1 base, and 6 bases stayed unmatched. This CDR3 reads CASSSYRGISYNEQFF. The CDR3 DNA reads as TGTGCCAGCAGCTCCTACAGGGGGATATCCTACAATGAGCAGTTCTTC.

For the CDR3, the DNA is TGCGCCAGCAGCTTGGGGGGCGGGGGGGCCCAAGAGACCCAGTACTTC. Amino acid sequence: CASSLGGGGAQETQYF. The rearrangement joins TRBV5-1 to TRBJ2-5; 9 bases agree with TRBD2. This CDR3 has 16 residues. CDR1 SGHRS and CDR2 YFSETQ come from the germline V gene. V lost 0 bases and J lost 1; bases outside the gene matches: 4.

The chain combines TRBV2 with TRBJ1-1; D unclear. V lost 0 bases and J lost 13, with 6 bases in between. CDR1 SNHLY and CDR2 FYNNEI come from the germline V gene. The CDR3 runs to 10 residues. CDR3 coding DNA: TGTGCCAGCAGTGAAGCGAGGGTTTTCTTT. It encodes CASSEARVFF. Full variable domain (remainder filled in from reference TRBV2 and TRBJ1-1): EPEVTQTPSHQVTQMGQEVILRCVPISNHLYFYWYRQILGQKVEFLVSFYNNEISEKSEIFDDQFSVERPDGSNFTLKIRSTKLEDSAMYFCASSEARVFFGQGTRLTVV.